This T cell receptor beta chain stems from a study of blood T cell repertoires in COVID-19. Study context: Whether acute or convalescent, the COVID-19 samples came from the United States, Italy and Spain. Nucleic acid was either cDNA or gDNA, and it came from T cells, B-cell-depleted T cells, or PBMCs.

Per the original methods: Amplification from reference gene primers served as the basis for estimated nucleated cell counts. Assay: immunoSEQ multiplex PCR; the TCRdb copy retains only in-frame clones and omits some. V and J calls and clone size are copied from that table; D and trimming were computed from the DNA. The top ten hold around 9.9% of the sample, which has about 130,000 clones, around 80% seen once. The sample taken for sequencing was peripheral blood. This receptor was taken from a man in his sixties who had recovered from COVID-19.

Written as DNA, the CDR3 is TGTGCCAGTAGCCCCGGGACTAGCGAAACAGATACGCAGTATTTT. Protein: CASSPGTSETDTQYF. V gene TRBV19 combines with J gene TRBJ2-3, with TRBD2 matching over 10 bases. Germline V CDR1 and CDR2: LNHDA, SQIVND (reference sequence). CDR3 length: 15 residues. V was clipped by 6 bases and J by 3 bases; unmatched bases: 6.